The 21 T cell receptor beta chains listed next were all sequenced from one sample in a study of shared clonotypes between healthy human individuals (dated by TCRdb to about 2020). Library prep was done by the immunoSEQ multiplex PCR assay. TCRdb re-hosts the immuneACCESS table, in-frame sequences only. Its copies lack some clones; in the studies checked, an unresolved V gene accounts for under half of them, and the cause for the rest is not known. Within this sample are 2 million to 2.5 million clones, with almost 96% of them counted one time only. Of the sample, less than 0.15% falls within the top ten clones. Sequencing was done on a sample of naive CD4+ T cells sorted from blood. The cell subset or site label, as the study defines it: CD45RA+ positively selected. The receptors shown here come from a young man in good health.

The DNA for the CDR3 is TGTGCCAGCAGTGGAATCGGGACTAGGGACACCGGGGAGCTGTTTTTT. Protein product: CASSGIGTRDTGELFF. This chain connects TRBV25-1 to TRBJ2-2, with 8 bases lining up with TRBD2. This CDR3 has 16 amino acids. Germline V gives CDR1 MGHDK, CDR2 SYGVNS. J was trimmed by 3 bases and V by 4 bases; bases with no gene match: 7. Full variable domain (remainder filled in from reference TRBV25-1 and TRBJ2-2): EADIYQTPRYLVIGTGKKITLECSQTMGHDKMYWYQQDPGMELHLIHYSYGVNSTEKGDLSSESTVSRIRTEHFPLTLESARPSHTSQYLCASSGIGTRDTGELFFGEGSRLTVL.

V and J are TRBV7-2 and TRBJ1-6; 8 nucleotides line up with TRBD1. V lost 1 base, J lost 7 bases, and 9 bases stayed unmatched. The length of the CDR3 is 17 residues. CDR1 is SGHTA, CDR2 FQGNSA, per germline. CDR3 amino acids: CASSLVGQGAINSPLHF. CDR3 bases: TGTGCCAGCAGCTTAGTCGGCCAGGGGGCTATAAATTCACCCCTCCACTTT.

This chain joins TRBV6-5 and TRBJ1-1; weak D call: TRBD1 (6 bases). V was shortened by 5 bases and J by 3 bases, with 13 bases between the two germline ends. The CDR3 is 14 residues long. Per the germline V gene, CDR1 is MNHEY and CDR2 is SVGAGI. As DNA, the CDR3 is TGTGCCAGCAGTGACCGACAGGCCTACACTGAAGCTTTCTTT. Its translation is CASSDRQAYTEAFF.

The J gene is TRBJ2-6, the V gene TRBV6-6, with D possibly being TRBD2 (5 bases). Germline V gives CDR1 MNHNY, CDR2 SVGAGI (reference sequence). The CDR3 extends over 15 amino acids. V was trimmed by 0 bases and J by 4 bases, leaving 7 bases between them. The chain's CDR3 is CASSYSEAGANVLTF. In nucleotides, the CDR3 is TGTGCCAGCAGTTACTCGGAGGCCGGGGCCAACGTCCTGACTTTC.

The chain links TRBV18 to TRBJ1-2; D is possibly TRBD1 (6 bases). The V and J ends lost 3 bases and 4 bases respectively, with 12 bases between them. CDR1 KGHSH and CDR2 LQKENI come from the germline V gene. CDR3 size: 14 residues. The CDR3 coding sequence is TGTGCCAGCTCACCCGCCGGGGGGCCCTATGGCTACACCTTC. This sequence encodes CASSPAGGPYGYTF.

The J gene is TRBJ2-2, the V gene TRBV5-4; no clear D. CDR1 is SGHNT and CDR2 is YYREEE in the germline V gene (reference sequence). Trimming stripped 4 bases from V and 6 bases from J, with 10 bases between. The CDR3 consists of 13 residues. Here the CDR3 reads CASSPRYAGELFF. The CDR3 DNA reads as TGTGCCAGCAGCCCCCGCTATGCCGGGGAGCTGTTTTTT.

CDR3: CASSPGLQPTGEETQYF. CDR3 nucleotide sequence: TGTGCCAGCAGCCCCGGGTTGCAGCCCACAGGGGAAGAGACCCAGTACTTC. The chain uses TRBV9 and TRBJ2-5; the match to TRBD1 covers 7 bases. The germline V gene has CDR1 SGDLS and CDR2 YYNGEE. The CDR3 length is 17 residues. Trimming removed 4 bases from V and 3 bases from J; junction bases left unmatched: 15.

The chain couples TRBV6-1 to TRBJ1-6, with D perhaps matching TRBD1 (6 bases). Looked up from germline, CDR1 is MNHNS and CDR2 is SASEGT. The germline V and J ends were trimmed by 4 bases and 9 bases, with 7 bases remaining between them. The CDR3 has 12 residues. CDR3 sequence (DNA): TGTGCCAGCAGTGGGGGGGCTTCACCCCTCCACTTT. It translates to CASSGGASPLHF.

Here the CDR3 reads CASSPTGGNEKLFF. The CDR3 DNA sequence: TGTGCCAGCAGCCCGACAGGGGGAAATGAAAAACTGTTTTTT. The rearrangement uses TRBV7-9 and TRBJ1-4; TRBD1 aligns across 9 bases. The CDR3 is 14 amino acids. CDR1 SEHNR and CDR2 FQNEAQ come from the germline V gene (reference sequence). J was trimmed by 5 bases and V by 5 bases; bases with no gene match: 3.

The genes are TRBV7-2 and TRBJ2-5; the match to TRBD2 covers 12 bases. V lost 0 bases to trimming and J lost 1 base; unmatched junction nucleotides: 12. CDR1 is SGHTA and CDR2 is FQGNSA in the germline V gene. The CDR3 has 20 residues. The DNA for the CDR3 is TGTGCCAGCAGCTTAGCCCCGCTAGCGGGAGGGCCGGGTCCCCAAGAGACCCAGTACTTC. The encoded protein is CASSLAPLAGGPGPQETQYF.

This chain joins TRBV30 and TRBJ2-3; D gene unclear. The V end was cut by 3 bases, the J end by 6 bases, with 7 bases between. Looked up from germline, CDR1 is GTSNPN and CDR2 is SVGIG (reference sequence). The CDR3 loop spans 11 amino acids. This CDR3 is CAWSHPDTQYF. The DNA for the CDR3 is TGTGCCTGGAGCCACCCGGATACGCAGTATTTT.

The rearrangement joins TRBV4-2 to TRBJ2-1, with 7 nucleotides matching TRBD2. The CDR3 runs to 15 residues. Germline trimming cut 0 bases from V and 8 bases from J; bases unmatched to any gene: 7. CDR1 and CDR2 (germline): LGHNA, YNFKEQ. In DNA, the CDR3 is TGTGCCAGCAGCCAAGAAGGAACTAGCGCCGATGAGCAGTTCTTC. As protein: CASSQEGTSADEQFF.

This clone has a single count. This chain's CDR3 is CASSPEEKLFF. CDR3 DNA sequence: TGTGCCAGCAGCCCTGAAGAAAAACTGTTTTTT. The V gene is TRBV7-8, the J gene TRBJ1-4, with D unresolved. The CDR3 loop spans 11 amino acids. Looked up from germline, CDR1 is SGHVS and CDR2 is FQNEAQ. Trimming removed 5 bases from V and 8 bases from J, with 6 bases in between.

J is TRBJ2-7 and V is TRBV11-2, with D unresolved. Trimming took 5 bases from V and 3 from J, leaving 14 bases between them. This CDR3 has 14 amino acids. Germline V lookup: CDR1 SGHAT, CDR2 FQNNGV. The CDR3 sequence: CASSPPAARYEQYF. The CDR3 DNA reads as TGTGCCAGCAGCCCCCCGGCAGCCCGCTACGAGCAGTACTTC. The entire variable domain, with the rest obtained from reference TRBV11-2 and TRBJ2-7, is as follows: EAGVAQSPRYKIIEKRQSVAFWCNPISGHATLYWYQQILGQGPKLLIQFQNNGVVDDSQLPKDRFSAERLKGVDSTLKIQPAKLEDSAVYLCASSPPAARYEQYFGPGTRLTVT.

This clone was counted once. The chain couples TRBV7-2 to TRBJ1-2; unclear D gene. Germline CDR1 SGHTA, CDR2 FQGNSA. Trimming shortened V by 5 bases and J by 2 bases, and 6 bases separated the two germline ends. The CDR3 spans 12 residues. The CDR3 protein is CASSGRNYGYTF. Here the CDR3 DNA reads TGTGCCAGCAGCGGACGGAACTATGGCTACACCTTC. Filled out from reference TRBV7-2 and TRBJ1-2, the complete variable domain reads GAGVSQSPSNKVTEKGKDVELRCDPISGHTALYWYRQSLGQGLEFLIYFQGNSAPDKSGLPSDRFSAERTGGSVSTLTIQRTQQEDSAVYLCASSGRNYGYTFGSGTRLTVV.

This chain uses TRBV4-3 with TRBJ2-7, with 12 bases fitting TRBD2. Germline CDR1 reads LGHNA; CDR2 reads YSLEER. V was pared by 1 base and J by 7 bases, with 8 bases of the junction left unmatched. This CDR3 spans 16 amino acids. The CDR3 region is CASSQVGGLAGVEQYF. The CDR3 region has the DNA TGCGCCAGCAGCCAAGTGGGGGGACTAGCGGGCGTGGAGCAGTACTTC.

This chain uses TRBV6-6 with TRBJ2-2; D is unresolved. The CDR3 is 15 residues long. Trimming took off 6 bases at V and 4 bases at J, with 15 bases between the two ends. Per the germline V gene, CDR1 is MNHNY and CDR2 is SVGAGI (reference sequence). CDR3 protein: CASSLEQLGTGELFF. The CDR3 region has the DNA TGTGCCAGCAGCCTGGAGCAGCTAGGCACCGGGGAGCTGTTTTTT.

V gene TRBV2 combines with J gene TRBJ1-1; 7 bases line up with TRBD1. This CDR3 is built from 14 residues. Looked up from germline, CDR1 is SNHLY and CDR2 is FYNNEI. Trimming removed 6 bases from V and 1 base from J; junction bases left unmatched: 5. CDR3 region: CASSDRDRNTEAFF. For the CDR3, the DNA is TGTGCCAGCAGCGACCGGGACAGGAACACTGAAGCTTTCTTT. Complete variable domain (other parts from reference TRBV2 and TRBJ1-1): EPEVTQTPSHQVTQMGQEVILRCVPISNHLYFYWYRQILGQKVEFLVSFYNNEISEKSEIFDDQFSVERPDGSNFTLKIRSTKLEDSAMYFCASSDRDRNTEAFFGQGTRLTVV.

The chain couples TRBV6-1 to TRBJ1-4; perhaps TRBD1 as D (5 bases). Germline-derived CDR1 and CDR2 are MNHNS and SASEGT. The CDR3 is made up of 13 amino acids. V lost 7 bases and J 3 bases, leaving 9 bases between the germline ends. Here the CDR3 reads CASMRGPNEKLFF. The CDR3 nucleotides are TGTGCCAGCATGCGGGGCCCTAATGAAAAACTGTTTTTT.

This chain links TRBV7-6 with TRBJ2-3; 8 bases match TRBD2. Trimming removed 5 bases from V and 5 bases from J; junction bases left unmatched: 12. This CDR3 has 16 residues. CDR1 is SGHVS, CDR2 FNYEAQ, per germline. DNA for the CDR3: TGTGCCAGCAGCATTCTGAGCGGGAGTAAAGAAGATACGCAGTATTTT. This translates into CASSILSGSKEDTQYF.

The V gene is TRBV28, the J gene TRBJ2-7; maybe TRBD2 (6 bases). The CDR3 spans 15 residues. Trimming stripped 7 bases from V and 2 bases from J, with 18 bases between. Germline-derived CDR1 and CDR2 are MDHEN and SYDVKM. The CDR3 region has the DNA TGTGCCAGCACCCTCGGGGGATCGTCCCCCTACGAGCAGTACTTC. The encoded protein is CASTLGGSSPYEQYF.